Below, 21 T cell receptor beta chains from the same sample are listed, as sequenced in a study of blood T cell repertoires in COVID-19. Some clones are missing from TCRdb's copy, which holds only in-frame ones; the method was immunoSEQ multiplex PCR. The sample records 200,000 to 250,000 clones, 86% being singletons. The source material was peripheral blood. The receptors stem from a woman under 40 who had recovered from COVID-19.

The table lists this clone with a few counts. This rearrangement joins TRBV2 to TRBJ2-2; possibly TRBD1 for D (6 bases). This CDR3 spans 18 amino acids. Germline CDR1 and CDR2: SNHLY and FYNNEI. With 6 bases removed from V and 2 bases from J, the gap between germline ends came to 22 bases. For the CDR3, the DNA is TGTGCCAGCAGGATCTATCTTATGACAGGAGGAAACACCGGGGAGCTGTTTTTT. Translation gives CASRIYLMTGGNTGELFF.

CDR3 DNA sequence: TGTGCCAGCAGCCGAGAGATAGCGGGGGGCGGCAATGAGCAGTTCTTC. As protein: CASSREIAGGGNEQFF. The rearrangement joins TRBV5-8 to TRBJ2-1, with TRBD2 matching over 10 bases. CDR1 is SGHTS and CDR2 is YDEGEE in the germline V gene. V gave up 4 bases and J gave up 6 bases; unmatched junction bases: 10. The CDR3 totals 16 residues.

This clone has just one count. This rearrangement joins TRBV19 to TRBJ2-3; D may be TRBD1 (6 bases). Deletions cut 10 bases from V and 4 bases from J, with 15 bases between. The germline CDR1 and CDR2 sequences are LNHDA and SQIVND (reference sequence). The CDR3 loop spans 13 amino acids. Here the CDR3 DNA reads TGTGCCACCCAGACAGGTCAGGCAGATACGCAGTATTTT. Residues: CATQTGQADTQYF.

A single count supports this clone. V and J are TRBV4-1 and TRBJ1-4, with 8 bases fitting TRBD1. Germline CDR1 is MGHRA and CDR2 is YSYEKL. CDR3 length: 14 residues. After removal of 4 bases from V and 4 bases from J, the junction contained 2 bases not matched to a gene. The CDR3 here is CASSRTGINEKLFF. DNA for the CDR3: TGCGCCAGCAGCCGGACAGGGATTAATGAAAAACTGTTTTTT.

The J gene is TRBJ2-3, the V gene TRBV7-6, with 8 bases lining up with TRBD2. V was pared by 5 bases and J by 4 bases, with 11 bases of the junction left unmatched. The CDR3 length is 16 residues. Germline-derived CDR1 and CDR2 are SGHVS and FNYEAQ. This CDR3 is CASSTEASGGSDTQYF. The DNA for the CDR3 is TGTGCCAGCAGCACCGAGGCGAGCGGGGGATCAGATACGCAGTATTTT.

The chain has TRBV5-1 and TRBJ2-1; D unresolved. V was shortened by 3 bases and J by 5 bases, with 9 bases between the two germline ends. The CDR3 is made up of 13 amino acids. CDR1 and CDR2 (germline): SGHRS, YFSETQ. Written as DNA, the CDR3 is TGCGCCAGCAGCTCCCTATATAACAATGAGCAGTTCTTC. Protein product: CASSSLYNNEQFF. The whole variable domain, remainder taken from reference TRBV5-1 and TRBJ2-1, is KAGVTQTPRYLIKTRGQQVTLSCSPISGHRSVSWYQQTPGQGLQFLFEYFSETQRNKGNFPGRFSGRQFSNSRSEMNVSTLELGDSALYLCASSSLYNNEQFFGPGTRLTVL.

The chain recombines TRBV6-5 with TRBJ2-2; perhaps TRBD1 as D (6 bases). The CDR3 is 12 residues long. Germline loops: CDR1 MNHEY, CDR2 SVGAGI. V lost 4 bases, J lost 6 bases, and 6 bases lay in between. The CDR3 DNA sequence: TGTGCCAGCAGTTCAGGGGCCGGGGAGCTGTTTTTT. Translation gives CASSSGAGELFF.

The chain combines TRBV4-1 with TRBJ2-1; a weak D match, TRBD1 (5 bases). Trimming took off 0 bases at V and 7 bases at J, with 16 bases between the two ends. The CDR3 has 16 residues. Germline values: CDR1 MGHRA, CDR2 YSYEKL. The chain's CDR3 is CASSQDPGKSRNEQFF. The CDR3 DNA reads TGCGCCAGCAGCCAAGATCCAGGGAAGTCTAGGAATGAGCAGTTCTTC.

The chain links TRBV3-1 (or the pseudogene TRBV3-2) to TRBJ2-3; the D gene is possibly TRBD2 (5 bases). V gave up 3 bases and J gave up 2 bases, with 15 bases separating them. CDR1 is LGHDT and CDR2 is YNNKEL in the germline V gene (reference sequence). The CDR3 runs 16 residues. This CDR3 reads CASSHPRGIDTDTQYF. Here the CDR3 DNA reads TGTGCCAGCAGCCACCCCCGGGGAATCGACACAGATACGCAGTATTTT.

This clone was seen once. This chain links TRBV4-1 with TRBJ2-1; 13 nucleotides agree with TRBD2. V trimming: 0 bases; J trimming: 4 bases; junction bases outside the gene matches: 3. The CDR3 has 17 amino acids. Germline-derived CDR1 and CDR2 are MGHRA and YSYEKL. CDR3 region: CASSQDGLAGVYNEQFF. CDR3 DNA sequence: TGCGCCAGCAGCCAAGACGGACTAGCGGGGGTATACAATGAGCAGTTCTTC.

This clone was seen a handful of times. The rearrangement joins TRBV2 to TRBJ2-5; D unclear. This CDR3 has 12 residues. Germline lookup yields CDR1 SNHLY and CDR2 FYNNEI. The V end was cut by 7 bases, the J end by 2 bases, with 8 bases between. The CDR3 loop reads CASKMAQETQYF. The CDR3 region has the DNA TGTGCCAGCAAAATGGCTCAAGAGACCCAGTACTTC.

The chain joins TRBV5-6 to TRBJ2-7; D call uncertain. Germline loops: CDR1 SGHDT, CDR2 YYEEEE. With 2 bases removed from V and 4 bases from J, the gap between germline ends came to 13 bases. The CDR3 covers 14 residues. CDR3 region: CASSLFGGRYEQYF. The CDR3 nucleotides read TGTGCCAGCAGCTTATTCGGCGGAAGGTACGAGCAGTACTTC. The full variable domain, completed using reference TRBV5-6 and TRBJ2-7, is DAGVTQSPTHLIKTRGQQVTLRCSPKSGHDTVSWYQQALGQGPQFIFQYYEEEERQRGNFPDRFSGHQFPNYSSELNVNALLLGDSALYLCASSLFGGRYEQYFGPGTRLTVT.

The J gene is TRBJ1-2, the V gene TRBV19; 9 bases fit TRBD1. Germline CDR1 and CDR2: LNHDA and SQIVND (reference sequence). CDR3 size: 14 residues. V was clipped by 5 bases and J by 7 bases; unmatched bases: 8. The CDR3 loop reads CASSPWGTGLGYTF. CDR3 in DNA: TGTGCCAGTAGTCCCTGGGGGACAGGGCTTGGCTACACCTTC.

This clone has just a few counts. The gene calls are TRBV3-1 (or the pseudogene TRBV3-2) and TRBJ1-6; D uncertain. V lost 2 bases to trimming and J lost 0 bases, with 8 bases between them. The CDR3 covers 16 residues. The V gene's germline CDR1 is LGHDT and CDR2 YNNKEL (reference sequence). DNA for the CDR3: TGTGCCAGCAGCCAAACAGCCAGCTCCTATAATTCACCCCTCCACTTT. This codes for CASSQTASSYNSPLHF.

This sequence joins TRBV27 and TRBJ2-1; D not certain. Germline CDR1 MNHEY, CDR2 SMNVEV (reference sequence). The CDR3 totals 14 residues. V lost 6 bases, J lost 7 bases, and 16 bases lay in between. This CDR3 reads CASRPPQLGNEQFF. In nucleotides, the CDR3 is TGTGCCAGCAGACCTCCTCAGCTAGGTAATGAGCAGTTCTTC.

The chain recombines TRBV9 with TRBJ1-3; D not resolved. The CDR3 runs to 15 residues. Trimming left V 0 bases short and J 0 bases short, with 7 bases between. CDR1 and CDR2 from the germline V gene are SGDLS and YYNGEE. The CDR3 DNA sequence: TGTGCCAGCAGCGTAGGGGGAGTCTCTGGAAACACCATATATTTT. The encoded protein is CASSVGGVSGNTIYF.

The chain has TRBV5-6 and TRBJ1-1; 7 bases fit TRBD1. This CDR3 has 18 amino acids. Trimming at V came to 4 bases and at J to 4 bases, leaving 19 bases not matched to a gene. Germline V CDR1 and CDR2: SGHDT, YYEEEE. CDR3 sequence: CASSPLGPDRPGGTEAFF. DNA of the CDR3: TGTGCCAGCAGCCCTTTGGGCCCGGACAGACCAGGGGGCACTGAAGCTTTCTTT.

The V and J genes are TRBV19 and TRBJ1-2; weak D call: TRBD1 (5 bases). Germline V gene data show CDR1 as LNHDA and CDR2 as SQIVND (reference sequence). CDR3 length: 14 amino acids. With 5 bases removed from V and 8 bases from J, the gap between germline ends came to 18 bases. CDR3 in amino acids: CASSSGTPAGGYTF. DNA of the CDR3: TGTGCCAGTAGTTCCGGGACGCCGGCGGGAGGCTACACCTTC.

The chain recombines TRBV6-6 with TRBJ2-7, with D possibly TRBD1 on 6 matching bases. V lost 4 bases and J lost 9, with 10 bases in between. The germline gives CDR1 MNHNY, CDR2 SVGAGI (reference sequence). The CDR3 covers 11 residues. CDR3 sequence: CASSSPTGQYF. The CDR3 DNA sequence: TGTGCCAGCAGTTCTCCGACAGGGCAGTACTTC.

V gene TRBV4-1 combines with J gene TRBJ2-3; TRBD2 aligns across 10 bases. CDR3 length equals 15 residues. Trimming removed 4 bases from V and 1 base from J; junction bases left unmatched: 2. CDR1 and CDR2 (germline): MGHRA, YSYEKL. The chain's CDR3 is CASSLGTSGTDTQYF. For the CDR3, the DNA is TGCGCCAGCAGCCTCGGGACTAGCGGCACAGATACGCAGTATTTT.

The chain employs TRBV6-5 and TRBJ1-1; D perhaps matches TRBD1 (5 bases). CDR3 length equals 15 residues. Trimming took 2 bases from V and 4 from J, leaving 14 bases between them. Germline lookup yields CDR1 MNHEY and CDR2 SVGAGI. The CDR3 bases are TGTGCCAGCAGTTACAGCCCGACAGTCTCCACTGAAGCTTTCTTT. Amino acids: CASSYSPTVSTEAFF.